These T cell receptor beta chains were read from a single sample in a study of technical replicates of blood from a handful of donors. This table comes from immunoSEQ multiplex PCR, and its TCRdb copy is limited to in-frame clones, with some not included. The table includes 55,000 to 65,000 clones, 75% to 90% detected once. Sequencing was done on a sample of PBMCs. Every receptor here comes from a human donor in good health. Some clones in this sample may be carry-over from other donors' samples. CDR3s include the opening cysteine and the closing phenylalanine or tryptophan. D genes are given only for firm matches. Size is stated for part of the rows, as once, few or many counts, or as a class when the clone is expanded.

-,-,TRBJ1-1,TRBV7-3,CASSLQGGKNTEAFF,TGTGCCAGCAGCTTACAGGGTGGGAAGAACACTGAAGCTTTCTTT
-,TRBD2,TRBJ2-6,TRBV4-2,CASSPLGAGGDGANVLTF,TGTGCCAGCAGCCCCCTTGGAGCGGGGGGAGATGGGGCCAACGTCCTGACTTTC
-,-,TRBJ1-5,TRBV6-1,CASSPPRDGGDPQHF,TGTGCCAGCAGTCCCCCGCGAGACGGGGGGGATCCCCAGCATTTT
-,-,TRBJ2-3,TRBV7-3,CASSPGLRTDTQYF,TGTGCCAGCAGCCCAGGGCTCCGCACAGATACGCAGTATTTT
-,-,TRBJ1-6,TRBV2,CASSEGGAYNSPLHF,TGTGCCAGCAGTGAAGGTGGGGCTTATAATTCACCCCTCCACTTT
-,-,TRBJ1-6,TRBV12-2,CASRLRTGSFYNSPLHF,TGTGCAAGTCGCTTACGGACAGGGAGCTTCTATAATTCACCCCTCCACTTT
-,TRBD1,TRBJ1-4,TRBV5-4,CASSRTGGAFEKLFF,TGTGCCAGCAGCCGAACAGGGGGCGCGTTTGAAAAACTGTTTTTT
-,-,TRBJ1-2,TRBV30,CATKAGAPDYGYTF,TGTGCAACCAAGGCGGGGGCCCCCGACTATGGCTACACCTTC
-,TRBD2,TRBJ2-1,TRBV25-1,CASLGGSYNEQFF,TGTGCCAGCCTCGGGGGGTCTTACAATGAGCAGTTCTTC
-,TRBD2,TRBJ2-7,TRBV5-6,CASSPEGSGRTYEQYF,TGTGCCAGCAGCCCTGAAGGTAGCGGGAGAACCTACGAGCAGTACTTC
medium-sized,TRBD1,TRBJ1-1,TRBV19,CASSIIVDRMNTEAFF,TGTGCCAGTAGTATAATCGTGGACAGGATGAACACTGAAGCTTTCTTT
-,-,TRBJ1-6,TRBV10-3,CAISPGDRDNSPLHF,TGTGCCATCAGCCCAGGGGATCGCGATAATTCACCCCTCCACTTT
once,TRBD1,TRBJ1-1,TRBV11-2,CASSQDRSGPEAFF,TGTGCCAGCAGCCAGGACAGGAGTGGGCCTGAAGCTTTCTTT
-,-,TRBJ2-1,TRBV5-1,CASSAAGAVEQFF,TGCGCCAGCAGCGCCGCGGGGGCGGTTGAGCAGTTCTTC
-,TRBD2,TRBJ2-1,TRBV7-2,CASSLEMLAAYNEQFF,TGTGCCAGCAGCTTAGAGATGCTAGCGGCTTACAATGAGCAGTTCTTC
-,-,TRBJ2-3,TRBV7-3,CASSLLNSPSTDTQYF,TGTGCCAGCAGCTTATTGAACTCCCCTAGCACAGATACGCAGTATTTT
-,TRBD1,TRBJ2-5,TRBV7-9,CASSEEGQGFRETQYF,TGTGCCAGCAGCGAGGAGGGACAGGGGTTCCGAGAGACCCAGTACTTC
-,-,TRBJ1-2,TRBV6-4,CASSDSGSNYGYTF,TGTGCCAGCAGTGACTCCGGGTCTAACTATGGCTACACCTTC
-,TRBD1,TRBJ2-3,TRBV15,CATSRNDRGITDTQYF,TGTGCCACCAGCAGAAATGACAGGGGGATTACAGATACGCAGTATTTT
-,TRBD2,TRBJ2-1,TRBV5-1,CASSFIAGGNNEQFF,TGCGCCAGCAGCTTTATAGCGGGGGGGAACAATGAGCAGTTCTTC
-,TRBD1,TRBJ2-7,TRBV5-1,CASSVDRGRTYEQYF,TGCGCCAGCAGCGTCGACAGGGGGCGTACCTACGAGCAGTACTTC
medium-sized,TRBD1,TRBJ1-6,TRBV6-1,CASSAGTGDNSPLHF,TGTGCCAGCAGCGCCGGGACAGGGGATAATTCACCCCTCCACTTT
-,TRBD1,TRBJ1-6,TRBV12-5,CASSGQGLTPLHF,TGTGCTAGTTCAGGACAGGGCCTTACACCCCTCCACTTT
-,TRBD1,TRBJ1-6,TRBV5-5,CASSPLGQDYNSPLHF,TGTGCCAGCAGCCCTCTCGGACAGGACTATAATTCACCCCTCCACTTT
once,TRBD1,TRBJ1-1,TRBV7-6,CASSLDRGRGATEAFF,TGTGCCAGCAGCCTCGACAGGGGAAGAGGGGCCACTGAAGCTTTCTTT
-,TRBD1,TRBJ1-2,TRBV12-5,CASGLAQGARAGYTF,TGTGCTAGTGGTTTGGCACAGGGGGCGCGGGCTGGCTACACCTTC
-,TRBD1,TRBJ1-2,TRBV18,CASSLGTGNYGYTF,TGTGCCAGCTCACTTGGGACAGGGAACTATGGCTACACCTTC
few,-,TRBJ1-5,TRBV7-8,CASSLVPVGGDQPQHF,TGTGCCAGCAGCTTAGTTCCGGTAGGAGGGGATCAGCCCCAGCATTTT
-,TRBD2,TRBJ2-7,TRBV7-3,CASSSGLAWDEQYF,TGTGCCAGCAGCTCCGGACTAGCCTGGGACGAGCAGTACTTC
-,-,TRBJ2-3,TRBV25-1,CASSVLQGNLDTQYF,TGTGCCAGCAGTGTATTACAGGGTAATTTAGATACGCAGTATTTT
-,TRBD1,TRBJ1-5,TRBV4-1,CASSQENRGVEPQHF,TGCGCCAGCAGCCAAGAAAACAGGGGAGTTGAGCCCCAGCATTTT
-,TRBD2,TRBJ2-3,TRBV5-1,CASSWSGERTDTQYF,TGCGCCAGCAGCTGGAGCGGGGAACGCACAGATACGCAGTATTTT
-,-,TRBJ2-5,TRBV18,CASSLVFSGQETQYF,TGTGCCAGCTCACTAGTTTTCTCAGGCCAAGAGACCCAGTACTTC
-,TRBD1,TRBJ1-1,TRBV2,CASRVRGTENTEAFF,TGTGCCAGCAGGGTCAGGGGGACAGAGAACACTGAAGCTTTCTTT
-,-,TRBJ2-7,TRBV7-8,CASTPPVTYEQYF,TGTGCCAGCACCCCCCCGGTTACCTACGAGCAGTACTTC
-,TRBD1,TRBJ1-2,TRBV7-2,CASSRTGGSNYGYTF,TGTGCCAGCAGCCGGACAGGGGGGTCAAACTATGGCTACACCTTC
once,-,TRBJ1-2,TRBV5-4,CASSPPTSNYGYTF,TGTGCCAGCAGCCCGCCGACATCTAACTATGGCTACACCTTC
-,-,TRBJ2-3,TRBV2,CASSSAESSTDTQYF,TGTGCCAGCAGTTCGGCGGAAAGTAGCACAGATACGCAGTATTTT
-,-,TRBJ2-7,TRBV6-5,CASSYSPDSGYEQYF,TGTGCCAGCAGTTACAGCCCCGACTCGGGCTACGAGCAGTACTTC
once,-,TRBJ1-1,TRBV5-6,CASSLGRRNTEAFF,TGTGCCAGCAGCTTGGGACGGAGAAACACTGAAGCTTTCTTT
-,-,TRBJ1-2,TRBV5-4,CASSLSTNYGYTF,TGTGCCAGCAGCTTGTCTACTAACTATGGCTACACCTTC
-,-,TRBJ2-3,TRBV7-3,CASSLLNRGTDTQYF,TGTGCCAGCAGCTTATTGAACAGGGGCACAGATACGCAGTATTTT
-,TRBD1,TRBJ1-5,TRBV6-5,CASSYPQGGNQPQHF,TGTGCCAGCAGTTACCCTCAGGGGGGCAATCAGCCCCAGCATTTT
few,-,TRBJ1-5,TRBV12-5,CASGQAVSANQPQHF,TGTGCTAGTGGTCAGGCTGTTTCCGCGAATCAGCCCCAGCATTTT
-,-,TRBJ2-1,TRBV9,CASSPLTGAYNEQFF,TGTGCCAGCAGTCCTCTTACGGGAGCCTACAATGAGCAGTTCTTC
-,-,TRBJ1-3,TRBV5-1,CASSLTGAQPGNTIYF,TGCGCCAGCAGCTTGACAGGCGCACAACCTGGAAACACCATATATTTT
-,-,TRBJ2-2,TRBV4-2,CASVGAGELFF,TGTGCCAGCGTAGGGGCCGGGGAGCTGTTTTTT
-,-,TRBJ2-1,TRBV21-1,CASRHHRRAYNEQFF,TGTGCCAGCCGCCATCACAGGCGAGCCTACAATGAGCAGTTCTTC
-,TRBD2,TRBJ2-5,TRBV7-7,CASSFSGSPQETQYF,TGTGCCAGCAGCTTTAGCGGGAGCCCCCAAGAGACCCAGTACTTC
once,TRBD1,TRBJ1-2,TRBV4-3,CASSQGQGANYGYTF,TGCGCCAGCAGCCAGGGACAGGGGGCGAACTATGGCTACACCTTC
-,TRBD2,TRBJ2-1,TRBV2,CASSEWLAGNEQFF,TGTGCCAGCAGTGAGTGGCTAGCGGGGAATGAGCAGTTCTTC
-,-,TRBJ2-5,TRBV15,CATSRGRQETQYF,TGTGCCACCAGCAGGGGCAGACAAGAGACCCAGTACTTC
-,TRBD1,TRBJ1-5,TRBV5-8,CASSRGQRQYGNQPQHF,TGTGCCAGCAGCAGGGGACAGCGCCAATATGGCAATCAGCCCCAGCATTTT
-,TRBD2,TRBJ2-7,TRBV30,CAWSSLGLASNEQYF,TGTGCCTGGAGTTCCCTGGGACTAGCGTCCAACGAGCAGTACTTC
-,-,TRBJ1-1,TRBV5-1,CASSLATGLNTEAFF,TGCGCCAGCAGCTTGGCCACAGGGTTGAACACTGAAGCTTTCTTT
-,TRBD1,TRBJ1-4,TRBV27,CASSDRGLYEKLFF,TGTGCCAGCAGTGACAGGGGGCTCTATGAAAAACTGTTTTTT
-,-,TRBJ2-7,TRBV27,CASSFSTPGEQYF,TGTGCCAGCAGTTTTTCTACGCCGGGCGAGCAGTACTTC
-,-,TRBJ2-3,TRBV5-1,CASSKDSGSTDTQYF,TGCGCCAGCAGTAAAGATAGCGGCAGCACAGATACGCAGTATTTT
-,-,TRBJ2-6,TRBV23-1,CASSLSSWSGANVLTF,TGCGCCAGCAGTCTTAGTAGCTGGTCTGGGGCCAACGTCCTGACTTTC